Listed here is a single T cell receptor beta chain. Its antigen is not yet known. No base qualities exist here, and no much larger clone lies one base off it. The data stem from a study of CD8+CD57+ T cells in acquired aplastic anemia (dated by TCRdb to 2016 to 2019). About the full investigation: On average, sorted CD4+ and CD8+ cells yielded 3.2 ug of extracted DNA, with a range of roughly 0.17 to 30 ug. Healthy donor samples averaged around 10 million reads for CD4+ and fewer than 12 million for CD8+ cells. The paper as a whole reports these results and caveats: Between patients and healthy controls, no significant difference in CD8+ Simpson's diversity was found (P=0.060). Some 30 CD8+ CDR3 sequences were shared between patients and controls but appeared highly expressed in patients and within their immunodominant clones.

Genomic DNA was used as template for profiling of TCR beta VDJ combinations and CDR3 sequences. An Illumina HiSeq 2000 was the platform used for TCR repertoire sequencing. The authors processed their data as follows. TRBV/TRBJ rearrangement plots, CDR3 size and DJ length profiles, and Simpson's diversity index were used to evaluate the repertoires. Whichever DNA sequence was most abundant in the deep sequencing data was defined as the immunodominant clone. CDR3 amino acid sequences were checked for sharing across subjects and were also compared against the VDJdb database and published repertoires. TCRdb reprocessed the public reads (quality trimming at Q25 with fastp, clone calling with MiXCR) and kept in-frame beta chains. Rows with one shared CDR3 protein collapse into an entry with the most common genes and DNA. These V and J calls derive from TCRdb rather than the authors' analysis. Present in this sample are over 100,000 distinct CDR3 sequences, 41% of which were seen just once. The ten largest clones take up 8.4% of the sample.

The study deep-sequenced TCR repertoires of sorted CD4+ and CD8+ blood T cells from severe aplastic anemia patients and healthy subjects. Ficoll-Paque density gradient centrifugation was used to isolate peripheral blood mononuclear cells. Before DNA extraction, CD4+ and CD8+ T cells were sorted with FACS or magnetic beads. The CDR3, cysteine through phenylalanine, is 15 amino acids long. Only CDR3 DNA is held: 45 bases, read in frame from base 1. CDR1 LNHNV and CDR2 YYDKDF were looked up in the germline V gene (reference sequence). The germline V end is reduced by 1 base and the J end by 2 bases; junction bases left unmatched: 2.

The rearrangement combines TRBV15 with TRBJ2-7; 10 central bases correspond to TRBD1. The clonotype originates from a human donor in good health, serving as a control. The sample comprised sorted CD4+, CD8+, or CD8+CD57+ T cells (not recorded which) from PBMCs. The bases read TGTGCCACCAGCAGAGGAGGGACAGGGGCCTACGAGCAGTACTTC. It translates to CATSRGGTGAYEQYF.